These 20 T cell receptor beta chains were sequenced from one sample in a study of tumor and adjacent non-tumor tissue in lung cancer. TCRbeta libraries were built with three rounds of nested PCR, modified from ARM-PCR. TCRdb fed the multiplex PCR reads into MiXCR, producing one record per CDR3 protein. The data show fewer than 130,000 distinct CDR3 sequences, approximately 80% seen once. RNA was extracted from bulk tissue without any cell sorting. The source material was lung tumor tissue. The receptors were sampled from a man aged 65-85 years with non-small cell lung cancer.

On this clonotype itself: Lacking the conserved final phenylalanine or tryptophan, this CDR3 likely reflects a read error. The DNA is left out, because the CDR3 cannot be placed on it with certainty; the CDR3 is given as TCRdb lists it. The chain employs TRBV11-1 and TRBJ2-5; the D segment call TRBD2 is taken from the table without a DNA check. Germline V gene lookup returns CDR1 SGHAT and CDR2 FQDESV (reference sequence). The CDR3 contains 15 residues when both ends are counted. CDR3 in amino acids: CASSLGRTNHETLYI.

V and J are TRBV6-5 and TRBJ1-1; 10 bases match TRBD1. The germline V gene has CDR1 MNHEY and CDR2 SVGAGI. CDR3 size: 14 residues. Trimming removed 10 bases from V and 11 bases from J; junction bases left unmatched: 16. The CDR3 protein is CATSQTGGRREAFF. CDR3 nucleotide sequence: TGTGCCACCAGCCAGACAGGGGGCCGTCGTGAGGCTTTCTTT.

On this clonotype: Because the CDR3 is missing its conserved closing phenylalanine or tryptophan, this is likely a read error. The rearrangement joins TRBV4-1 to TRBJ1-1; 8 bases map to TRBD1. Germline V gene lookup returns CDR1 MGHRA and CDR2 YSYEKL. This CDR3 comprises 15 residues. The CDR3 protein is CVSSQGQGWNTEAFS. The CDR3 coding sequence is TGCGTCAGCAGCCAAGGACAGGGCTGGAACACTGAAGCTTTCTCT.

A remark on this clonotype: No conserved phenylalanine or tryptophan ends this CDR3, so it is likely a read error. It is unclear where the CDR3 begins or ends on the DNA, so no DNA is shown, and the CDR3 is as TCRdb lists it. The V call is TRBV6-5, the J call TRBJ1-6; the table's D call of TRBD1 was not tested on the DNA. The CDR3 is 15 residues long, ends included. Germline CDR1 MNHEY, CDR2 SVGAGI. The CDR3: CASRTVERLNSSLHL.

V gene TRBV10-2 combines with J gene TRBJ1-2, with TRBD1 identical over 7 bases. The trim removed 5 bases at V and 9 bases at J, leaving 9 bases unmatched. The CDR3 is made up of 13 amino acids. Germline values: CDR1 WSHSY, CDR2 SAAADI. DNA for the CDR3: TGCGCCAGCAGTAACTCGACAGGGTTTAGCTACACCTTC. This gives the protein CASSNSTGFSYTF.

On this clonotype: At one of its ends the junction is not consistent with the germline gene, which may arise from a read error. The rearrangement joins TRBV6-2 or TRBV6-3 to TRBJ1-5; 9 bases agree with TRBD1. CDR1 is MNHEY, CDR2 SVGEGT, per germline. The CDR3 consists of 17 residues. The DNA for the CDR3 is TGTGCTAGCAGCTACACCCCGGGACAGGGATACAATAAGCCCCAGCATTTT. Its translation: CASSYTPGQGYNKPQHF.

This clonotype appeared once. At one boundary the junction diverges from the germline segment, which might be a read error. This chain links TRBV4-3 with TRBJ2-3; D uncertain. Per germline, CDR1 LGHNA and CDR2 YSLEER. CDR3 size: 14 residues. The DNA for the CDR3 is TGCGCCAGTAGCCAAGTTGGTCCCGGGGATACGCAGTATTTT. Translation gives CASSQVGPGDTQYF.

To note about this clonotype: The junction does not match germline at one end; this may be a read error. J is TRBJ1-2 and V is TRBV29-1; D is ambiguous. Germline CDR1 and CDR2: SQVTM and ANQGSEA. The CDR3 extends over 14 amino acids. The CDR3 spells CSAERGKANFCYTF. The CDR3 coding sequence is TGCAGCGCCGAGAGAGGGAAGGCTAACTTTTGCTACACTTTC.

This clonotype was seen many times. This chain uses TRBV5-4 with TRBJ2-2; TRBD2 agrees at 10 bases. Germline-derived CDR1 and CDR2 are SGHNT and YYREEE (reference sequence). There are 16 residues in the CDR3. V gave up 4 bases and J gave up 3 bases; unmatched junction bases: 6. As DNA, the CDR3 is TGTGCCAGCAGCCAGAGCGGGAGGGCCGACACCGGGGAGCTGTTTTTT. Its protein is CASSQSGRADTGELFF.

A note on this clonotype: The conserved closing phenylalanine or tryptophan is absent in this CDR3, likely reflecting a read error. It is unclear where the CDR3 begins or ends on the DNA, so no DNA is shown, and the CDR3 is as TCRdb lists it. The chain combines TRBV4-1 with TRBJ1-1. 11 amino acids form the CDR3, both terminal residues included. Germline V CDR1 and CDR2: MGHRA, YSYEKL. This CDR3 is CASSQGGESFV.

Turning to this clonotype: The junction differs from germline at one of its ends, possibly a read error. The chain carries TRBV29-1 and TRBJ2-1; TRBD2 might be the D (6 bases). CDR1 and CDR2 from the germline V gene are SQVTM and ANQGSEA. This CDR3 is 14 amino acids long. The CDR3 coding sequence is TGCAGGGTTGACGTAGCGGTAGTGTACAATGAGCAGTTCTTC. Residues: CRVDVAVVYNEQFF.

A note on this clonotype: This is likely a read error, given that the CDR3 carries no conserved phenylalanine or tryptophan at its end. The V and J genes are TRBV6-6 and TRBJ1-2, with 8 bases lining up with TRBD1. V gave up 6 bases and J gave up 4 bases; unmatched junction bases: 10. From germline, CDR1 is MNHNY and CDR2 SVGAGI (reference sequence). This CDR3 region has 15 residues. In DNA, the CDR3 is TGTGCCAGCAGCCACGCAGGGGGCCAGGGCTATGGCTACACCTTA. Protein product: CASSHAGGQGYGYTL.

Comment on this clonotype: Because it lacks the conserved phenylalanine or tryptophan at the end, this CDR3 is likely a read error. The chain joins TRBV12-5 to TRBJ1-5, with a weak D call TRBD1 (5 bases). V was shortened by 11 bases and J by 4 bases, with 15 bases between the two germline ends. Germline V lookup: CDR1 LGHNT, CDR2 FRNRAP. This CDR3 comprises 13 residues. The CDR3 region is CAGRFDRNQPQHL. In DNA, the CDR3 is TGTGCTGGTCGTTTTGACAGAAATCAGCCCCAGCATTTA.

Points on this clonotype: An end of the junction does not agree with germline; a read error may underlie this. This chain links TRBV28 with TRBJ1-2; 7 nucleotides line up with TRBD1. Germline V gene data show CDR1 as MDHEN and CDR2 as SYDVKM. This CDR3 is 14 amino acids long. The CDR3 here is CANKNRGGAYGYTF. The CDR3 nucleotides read TGTGCCAACAAGAATCGAGGGGGCGCATATGGTTACACCTTC.

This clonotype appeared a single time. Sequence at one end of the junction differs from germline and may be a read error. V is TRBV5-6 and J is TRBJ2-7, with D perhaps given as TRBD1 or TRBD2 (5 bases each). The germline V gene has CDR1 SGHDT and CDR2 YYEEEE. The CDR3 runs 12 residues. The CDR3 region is CASILGVYEEYF. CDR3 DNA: TGTGCCAGCATACTAGGGGTCTACGAGGAGTACTTC.

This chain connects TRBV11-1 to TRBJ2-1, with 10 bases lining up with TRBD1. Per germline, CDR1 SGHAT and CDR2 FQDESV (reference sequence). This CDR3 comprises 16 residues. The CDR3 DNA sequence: TGTGCTGGCAGCCTCCGCCCGGGACAGGGGCCACATGAGCAGTTCTTC. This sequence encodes CAGSLRPGQGPHEQFF.

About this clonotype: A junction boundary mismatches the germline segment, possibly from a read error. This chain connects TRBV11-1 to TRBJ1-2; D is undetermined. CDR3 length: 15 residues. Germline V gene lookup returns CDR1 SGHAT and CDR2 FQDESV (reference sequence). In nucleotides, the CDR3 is TGTGCCTGCAGCTTAGACGGAACAGTTTCTGATGGCTACACCTTC. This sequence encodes CACSLDGTVSDGYTF.

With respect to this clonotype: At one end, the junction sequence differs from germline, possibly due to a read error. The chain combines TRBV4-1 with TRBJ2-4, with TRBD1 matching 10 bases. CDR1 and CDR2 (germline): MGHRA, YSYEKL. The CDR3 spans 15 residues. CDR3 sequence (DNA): TGTGCCAGCAGCGGGACAGGGGATTTGAGTAACATTCACTACTTC. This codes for CASSGTGDLSNIHYF.

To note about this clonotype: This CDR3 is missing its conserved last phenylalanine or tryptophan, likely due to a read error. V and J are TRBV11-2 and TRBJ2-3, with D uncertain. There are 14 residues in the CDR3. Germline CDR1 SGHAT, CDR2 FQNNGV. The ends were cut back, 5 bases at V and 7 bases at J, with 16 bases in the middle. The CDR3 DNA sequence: TGTGCCAGCAGCCTAACCCTAGGGTCAAATACGCAGTATGTC. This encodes CASSLTLGSNTQYV.

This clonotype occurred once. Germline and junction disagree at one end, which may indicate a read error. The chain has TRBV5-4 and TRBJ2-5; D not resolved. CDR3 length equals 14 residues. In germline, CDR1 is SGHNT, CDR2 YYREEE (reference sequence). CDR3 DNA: TGTGTCAGCAACTTGGGTGGCACTCTTGGGACCCAGTACTTC. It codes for CVSNLGGTLGTQYF.